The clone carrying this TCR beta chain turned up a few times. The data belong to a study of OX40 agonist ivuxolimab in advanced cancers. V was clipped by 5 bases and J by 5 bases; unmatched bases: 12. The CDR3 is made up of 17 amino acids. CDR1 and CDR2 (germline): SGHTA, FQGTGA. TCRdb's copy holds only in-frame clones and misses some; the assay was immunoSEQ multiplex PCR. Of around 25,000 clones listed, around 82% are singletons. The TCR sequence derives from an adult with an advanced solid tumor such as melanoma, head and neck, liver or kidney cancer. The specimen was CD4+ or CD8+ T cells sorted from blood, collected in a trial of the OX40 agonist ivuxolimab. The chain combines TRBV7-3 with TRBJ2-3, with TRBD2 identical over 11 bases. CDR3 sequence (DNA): TGTGCCAGCAGCGTCACACTAGCGGGGGCTGGGGAAGATACGCAGTATTTT. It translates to CASSVTLAGAGEDTQYF.